This T cell receptor (beta chain) was recorded in a study of regulatory T cells in long-lasting Graves disease. Study in general: The antithyroid drugs taken by newly diagnosed Graves' patients had been used for under 3 months.

The length of the CDR3 is 15 residues. Germline CDR1 is MNHNS and CDR2 is SASEGT. Losses at the gene ends were 4 bases for V and 2 bases for J; bases not matched to a gene: 6. This clonotype was picked up many times. Its antigen is not known. Time point meaning: newly diagnosed GD, antithyroid drugs for less than 3 months. PBMC RNA served as the TCR library source. To make TCR beta libraries, researchers used iRepertoire HTBI primers and Arm-PCR of CDR3 regions. TCRdb itself ran the multiplex PCR reads through MiXCR, one entry per CDR3 protein. The table lists around 420,000 distinct CDR3 sequences, roughly 15% of them singletons. Study results and caveats: Small numbers of samples may have cut accuracy.

This rearrangement joins TRBV6-1 to TRBJ2-5; 8 nucleotides match TRBD1. The clonotype comes from a female donor with Graves disease. Sequenced material: peripheral blood mononuclear cells (PBMCs), taken at new diagnosis, from a patient treated with antithyroid drugs. The CDR3 DNA reads TGTGCCAGCAGTGTGAACAGGGGGAGTCAAGAGACCCAGTACTTC. Translated, it gives CASSVNRGSQETQYF.